One sample yielded the 10 T cell receptor beta chains listed below, sequenced in a study of OX40 agonist ivuxolimab in advanced cancers. Repertoires were generated with immunoSEQ multiplex PCR, while TCRdb's copy carries only in-frame clones and drops some. The sample includes 35,000 to 40,000 clones, approximately 76% of them seen just once. The source material was CD4+ or CD8+ T cells sorted from blood, sampled in a trial of the OX40 agonist ivuxolimab. The receptors come from an adult with an advanced solid tumor such as melanoma, head and neck, liver or kidney cancer.

V usage is TRBV28 and J usage is TRBJ1-2, with 9 bases fitting TRBD1. The germline V gene has CDR1 MDHEN and CDR2 SYDVKM. The CDR3 loop spans 17 amino acids. V was pared by 6 bases and J by 4 bases, with 15 bases of the junction left unmatched. CDR3 coding DNA: TGTGCCAGCAGCCCAGGAGGGACAGGGCTTTCAACCTATGGCTACACCTTC. It codes for CASSPGGTGLSTYGYTF.

This chain connects TRBV5-1 to TRBJ2-7; D tentatively reads TRBD1 or TRBD2 (6 bases each). There are 15 residues in the CDR3. Germline V gene sequence: CDR1 SGHRS, CDR2 YFSETQ. V was trimmed by 0 bases and J by 2 bases, leaving 12 bases between them. The CDR3, as DNA: TGCGCCAGCAGCTTGGGTCGGGGGCGCCCCTACGAGCAGTACTTC. Translation: CASSLGRGRPYEQYF.

This clone was counted a few times. CDR3: CASAEGTGNTIYF. The CDR3 bases are TGTGCCTCGGCCGAGGGGACTGGAAACACCATATATTTT. The V gene is TRBV30, the J gene TRBJ1-3, with TRBD1 as a possible D gene (5 bases). Germline CDR1 and CDR2: GTSNPN and SVGIG (reference sequence). This CDR3 spans 13 amino acids. V lost 7 bases, J lost 2 bases, and 12 bases lay in between.

This chain connects TRBV6-6 to TRBJ1-5; D gene unclear. CDR3 length: 15 residues. V gave up 2 bases and J gave up 0 bases, with 8 bases separating them. In germline, CDR1 is MNHNY, CDR2 SVGAGI (reference sequence). The CDR3 DNA reads as TGTGCCAGCAGTTACGACCATACTAGCAATCAGCCCCAGCATTTT. Its translation is CASSYDHTSNQPQHF.

This chain links TRBV5-1 with TRBJ2-2; possible D gene TRBD2, 5 bases. Trimming shortened V by 4 bases and J by 14 bases, and 24 bases separated the two germline ends. The CDR3 totals 15 residues. CDR1 and CDR2 from the germline V gene are SGHRS and YFSETQ. The CDR3 region has the DNA TGCGCCAGCAGCCTGCTGGGGAGTCAGGTCACCTCCCTGTTTTTT. The encoded protein is CASSLLGSQVTSLFF.

V gene TRBV2 combines with J gene TRBJ2-7; the match to TRBD1 covers 7 bases. Germline-derived CDR1 and CDR2 are SNHLY and FYNNEI. The CDR3 extends over 16 amino acids. With 7 bases clipped from V and 0 bases from J, the junction kept 12 bases outside the gene matches. The CDR3 sequence is CASTLMPGQTSYEQYF. CDR3 nucleotide sequence: TGTGCCAGCACTCTAATGCCGGGACAGACCTCCTACGAGCAGTACTTC. The entire variable domain, with the rest obtained from reference TRBV2 and TRBJ2-7, is as follows: EPEVTQTPSHQVTQMGQEVILRCVPISNHLYFYWYRQILGQKVEFLVSFYNNEISEKSEIFDDQFSVERPDGSNFTLKIRSTKLEDSAMYFCASTLMPGQTSYEQYFGPGTRLTVT.

CDR3 residues: CASTLGQPSNTEAFF. DNA of the CDR3: TGTGCCAGCACCTTGGGACAGCCCTCGAACACTGAAGCTTTCTTT. The chain links TRBV6-1 to TRBJ1-1, with 7 bases fitting TRBD1. CDR1 and CDR2 (germline): MNHNS, SASEGT. This CDR3 has 15 amino acids. Trimming removed 7 bases from V and 1 base from J; junction bases left unmatched: 9.

The rearrangement joins TRBV5-8 to TRBJ2-3, with 9 positions matching TRBD1. J gave up 3 bases and V 4 bases, and 6 bases lay outside the gene matches. Looked up from germline, CDR1 is SGHTS and CDR2 is YDEGEE. The CDR3 has 15 residues. CDR3 residues: CASSPDRGGTDTQYF. In DNA, the CDR3 is TGTGCCAGCAGCCCGGACAGGGGAGGGACAGATACGCAGTATTTT.

The rearrangement uses TRBV6-4 and TRBJ2-1; 10 bases match TRBD2. Germline CDR1 reads MRHNA; CDR2 reads SNTAGT. This CDR3 has 15 amino acids. V shed 5 bases, J shed 6 bases, and the junction held 7 bases outside the gene matches. The CDR3 sequence: CASSLGLAASNEQFF. DNA for the CDR3: TGTGCCAGCAGTCTTGGACTAGCGGCATCCAATGAGCAGTTCTTC.

This chain connects TRBV5-1 to TRBJ1-1; 8 bases are a match to TRBD1. Trimming at V came to 4 bases and at J to 10 bases, leaving 15 bases not matched to a gene. Germline V gene sequence: CDR1 SGHRS, CDR2 YFSETQ. The length of the CDR3 is 15 residues. The CDR3 region is CASSPNPGQAGVAFF. CDR3 nucleotide sequence: TGCGCCAGCAGCCCCAACCCGGGACAGGCGGGGGTAGCTTTCTTT.